The 16 T cell receptor beta chains presented below share a single source sample, sequenced in a study of graft-versus-host responses after intestinal transplantation. Assay used: immunoSEQ multiplex PCR; TCRdb lists only in-frame clones, some missing. Of about 39,000 clones in the sample, nearly 95% are singletons; the top ten hold 0.22%. Their specific antigens are unknown. The sample here was unstimulated CD8+ T cells sorted from spleen or lymph node cells, taken before transplant. Receptor source: a human donor who was the organ donor for an intestinal transplant.

This clone occurred a few times. V usage is TRBV19 and J usage is TRBJ2-7; maybe TRBD2 (5 bases). The CDR3 spans 17 residues. Germline lookup yields CDR1 LNHDA and CDR2 SQIVND (reference sequence). V lost 5 bases and J 3 bases, leaving 23 bases between the germline ends. This chain's CDR3 is CASSLYYSVPADYEQYF. For the CDR3, the DNA is TGTGCCAGTAGTCTCTACTATTCAGTGCCAGCGGACTACGAGCAGTACTTC.

This chain uses TRBV6-5 with TRBJ1-1; weak D call: TRBD1 (5 bases). Trimming cost V 6 bases and J 8 bases, with 16 bases left between them. Germline-derived CDR1 and CDR2 are MNHEY and SVGAGI. This CDR3 is built from 13 residues. The CDR3 DNA is TGTGCCAGCAGCAGAGGGGAGGGGCGGGAAGCTTTCTTT. Its translation: CASSRGEGREAFF.

Here the CDR3 reads CASSLKTGKETQYF. The CDR3 DNA reads TGTGCCAGCAGCCTCAAGACAGGGAAAGAGACCCAGTACTTC. This chain uses TRBV13 with TRBJ2-5; 7 positions agree with TRBD1. This CDR3 is 14 amino acids long. Per the germline V gene, CDR1 is PRHDT and CDR2 is FYEKMQ (reference sequence). After removal of 5 bases from V and 3 bases from J, the junction contained 6 bases not matched to a gene.

This sequence joins TRBV6-5 and TRBJ2-3; D is perhaps TRBD2 (5 bases). Germline V gene data show CDR1 as MNHEY and CDR2 as SVGAGI. There are 16 residues in the CDR3. Trimming left V 2 bases short and J 3 bases short, with 15 bases between. CDR3 coding DNA: TGTGCCAGCAGTTACCAGAGACCAGGCGGGACAGATACGCAGTATTTT. This encodes CASSYQRPGGTDTQYF.

The chain has TRBV4-3 and TRBJ1-4; D is unclear. The length of the CDR3 is 16 residues. Germline loops: CDR1 LGHNA, CDR2 YSLEER. V lost 0 bases and J 6 bases, leaving 14 bases between the germline ends. Here the CDR3 reads CASSQDSNSLDEKLFF. The CDR3 nucleotides are TGCGCCAGCAGCCAAGATTCTAACAGTTTGGATGAAAAACTGTTTTTT.

The rearrangement uses TRBV4-3 and TRBJ2-1; a possible D gene is TRBD1 (5 bases). Germline lookup yields CDR1 LGHNA and CDR2 YSLEER. Between the trimmed V and J ends, which lost 0 bases and 2 bases, there was a span of 11 bases. The length of the CDR3 is 16 residues. The CDR3 nucleotides read TGCGCCAGCAGCCAAGATGCAGGGCCGGCCTACAATGAGCAGTTCTTC. Encoded protein: CASSQDAGPAYNEQFF.

The J gene is TRBJ2-5, the V gene TRBV4-1; 8 bases map to TRBD1. With 1 base clipped from V and 0 bases from J, the junction kept 4 bases outside the gene matches. The germline gives CDR1 MGHRA, CDR2 YSYEKL. This CDR3 spans 16 amino acids. The CDR3 nucleotides read TGCGCCAGCAGCCAAGTTTGGGGACAGGACCAAGAGACCCAGTACTTC. Amino acid sequence: CASSQVWGQDQETQYF.

The chain uses TRBV7-8 and TRBJ2-3, with 9 nucleotides matching TRBD2. The V gene's germline CDR1 is SGHVS and CDR2 FQNEAQ. Losses at the gene ends were 4 bases for V and 3 bases for J; bases not matched to a gene: 8. This CDR3 is 16 amino acids long. The CDR3 coding sequence is TGTGCCAGCAGCTCTGCGGGGGGGCCGGGTACAGATACGCAGTATTTT. The encoded protein is CASSSAGGPGTDTQYF.

This rearrangement joins TRBV13 to TRBJ2-3; possible D gene TRBD2, 6 bases. Germline loops: CDR1 PRHDT, CDR2 FYEKMQ (reference sequence). This CDR3 is 13 amino acids long. V lost 10 bases and J 2 bases, leaving 13 bases between the germline ends. The CDR3 sequence: CATQLAYTDTQYF. In nucleotides, the CDR3 is TGTGCCACCCAACTAGCTTACACAGATACGCAGTATTTT.

This chain connects TRBV4-1 to TRBJ2-1; 11 bases match TRBD2. There are 16 residues in the CDR3. Unmatched junction bases numbered 8, after V lost 3 bases and J lost 7 bases. The germline CDR1 and CDR2 sequences are MGHRA and YSYEKL. The CDR3 is CASSQVSGGAGNEQFF. The DNA of the CDR3 is TGCGCCAGCAGCCAGGTTAGCGGGGGGGCAGGAAATGAGCAGTTCTTC.

Only one count was recorded for this clone. This chain uses TRBV7-9 with TRBJ2-1, with 7 bases that match TRBD1. This CDR3 spans 17 amino acids. After removal of 1 base from V and 7 bases from J, the junction contained 13 bases not matched to a gene. Germline assignment: CDR1 SEHNR and CDR2 FQNEAQ (reference sequence). CDR3 amino acids: CASSLEPYRGRNNEQFF. DNA for the CDR3: TGTGCCAGCAGCTTAGAACCGTACAGGGGTCGAAATAATGAGCAGTTCTTC.

V and J are TRBV15 and TRBJ1-5, with 8 bases matching TRBD1. Losses at the gene ends were 3 bases for V and 2 bases for J; bases not matched to a gene: 3. This CDR3 has 15 amino acids. Per the germline V gene, CDR1 is LNHNV and CDR2 is YYDKDF (reference sequence). In DNA, the CDR3 is TGTGCCACCAGCAGTGACAGGGGTCGCAATCAGCCCCAGCATTTT. The encoded protein is CATSSDRGRNQPQHF.

V and J are TRBV9 and TRBJ2-3, with 10 nucleotides matching TRBD2. Per germline, CDR1 SGDLS and CDR2 YYNGEE. The CDR3 runs to 15 residues. The V segment lost 4 bases and the J segment 1 base; nucleotides outside the gene matches: 3. CDR3 in amino acids: CASSQRGGRTDTQYF. The CDR3 DNA follows: TGTGCCAGCAGCCAGCGGGGGGGCCGCACAGATACGCAGTATTTT.

The chain combines TRBV6-5 with TRBJ1-2, with TRBD1 matching 8 bases. V shed 2 bases and J 3 bases; nucleotides not matched to a gene: 2. Per the germline V gene, CDR1 is MNHEY and CDR2 is SVGAGI. The CDR3 has 14 residues. CDR3 loop: CASSYHRGDYGYTF. The CDR3, as DNA: TGTGCCAGCAGTTACCACAGGGGGGACTATGGCTACACCTTC.

V usage is TRBV30 and J usage is TRBJ1-1; 7 nucleotides match TRBD1. CDR1 is GTSNPN, CDR2 SVGIG, per germline (reference sequence). CDR3 size: 16 residues. V lost 5 bases to trimming and J lost 0 bases; unmatched junction nucleotides: 12. DNA of the CDR3: TGTGCCTGGTCACACATTCTCAGGGGGTTGAACACTGAAGCTTTCTTT. Its protein product is CAWSHILRGLNTEAFF.

This chain joins TRBV29-1 and TRBJ1-1; D gene ambiguous. The germline V and J ends were trimmed by 5 bases and 3 bases, with 4 bases remaining between them. The CDR3 consists of 10 residues. Per the germline V gene, CDR1 is SQVTM and CDR2 is ANQGSEA. CDR3 DNA sequence: TGCAGCGTTTTTCACACTGAAGCTTTCTTT. Its translation: CSVFHTEAFF. Complete variable domain (other parts from reference TRBV29-1 and TRBJ1-1): SAVISQKPSRDICQRGTSLTIQCQVDSQVTMMFWYRQQPGQSLTLIATANQGSEATYESGFVIDKFPISRPNLTFSTLTVSNMSPEDSSIYLCSVFHTEAFFGQGTRLTVV.